Listed below are T cell receptor beta chains from one sample, sequenced in a study of blood T cell repertoires in COVID-19. The protocol was immunoSEQ multiplex PCR, while the TCRdb copy is restricted to in-frame clones and leaves out a portion. The repertoire holds 310,000 or so clones, with roughly nine tenths as singletons. The sample taken for sequencing was peripheral blood. These receptors all come from a woman aged 45 to 65 who had recovered from COVID-19. Each CDR3 is given with its conserved first and last residue. D genes are given only for firm matches. Clone size is given for some rows only: seen once, a few or many times, or a class if the clone is expanded.

len	v_gene	j_gene	d_gene	abundance	CDR3nt	CDR3aa
16	TRBV10-3	TRBJ1-2	NA	NA	TGTGCCATCAGGGAACTTCGACAGCCATTTAACTATGGCTACACCTTC	CAIRELRQPFNYGYTF
18	TRBV21-1	TRBJ1-4	NA	NA	TGTGCCAGCAGCAAAGCCATGCGGACAGGCTCAACTAATGAAAAACTGTTTTTT	CASSKAMRTGSTNEKLFF
14	TRBV5-6	TRBJ1-1	NA	few	TGTGCCAGCAGCCCGACATTTACGAACACTGAAGCTTTCTTT	CASSPTFTNTEAFF
12	TRBV6-5	TRBJ1-4	NA	NA	TGTGCCAGCGGGGGGAGGGATGAAAAACTGTTTTTT	CASGGRDEKLFF
16	TRBV13	TRBJ1-1	TRBD1	NA	TGTGCCAGCCTGTTACGCCCGGGACAGGGGGCGGGTGAAGCTTTCTTT	CASLLRPGQGAGEAFF
14	TRBV10-3	TRBJ2-1	NA	NA	TGTGCCATCCGGACTGATAGCTCCTACAATGAGCAGTTCTTC	CAIRTDSSYNEQFF
15	TRBV7-2	TRBJ1-4	TRBD1	NA	TGTGCCAGCAGCTTAGTGGTGACAGGGAATGAAAAACTGTTTTTT	CASSLVVTGNEKLFF
14	TRBV30	TRBJ2-2	NA	NA	TGTGCCTGGGAGCCAGGGACACGAGGCGGGGAGCTGTTTTTT	CAWEPGTRGGELFF
14	TRBV27	TRBJ1-2	NA	NA	TGTGCCAGCAGTCCCGCCAGGGGTAACTATGGCTACACCTTC	CASSPARGNYGYTF
15	TRBV6-2/TRBV6-3	TRBJ1-1	NA	few	TGTGCCAGCAGTTTAATGGGACACGAGAACACTGAAGCTTTCTTT	CASSLMGHENTEAFF
17	TRBV27	TRBJ1-1	NA	NA	TGTGCCAGCAGTTTATACTGGCTAGGGCGCGGGGACACTGAAGCTTTCTTT	CASSLYWLGRGDTEAFF
16	TRBV6-5	TRBJ2-1	TRBD2	NA	TGTGCCAGCAGTTACGGGGCTAGCGGGTACTACAATGAGCAGTTCTTC	CASSYGASGYYNEQFF
14	TRBV4-1	TRBJ1-2	NA	NA	TGCGCCAGCAGCCCCCCAGGGACTAACTATGGCTACACCTTC	CASSPPGTNYGYTF
18	TRBV18	TRBJ1-3	NA	NA	TGTGCCAGCTCACCACGGGTTGCGGCCGCGGGGACTGGAAACACCATATATTTT	CASSPRVAAAGTGNTIYF
15	TRBV7-2	TRBJ1-4	TRBD1	NA	TGTGCCAGCAGCTTATCCGGGACAGGGTCTGAAAAACTGTTTTTT	CASSLSGTGSEKLFF
14	TRBV4-3	TRBJ1-4	NA	NA	TGCGCCAGCAGCCCGCAGGGGTTTGGTGAAAAACTGTTTTTT	CASSPQGFGEKLFF
14	TRBV7-9	TRBJ2-7	TRBD1	NA	TGTGCCAGCAGCCCGGACAGGTCAAACTACGAGCAGTACTTC	CASSPDRSNYEQYF
16	TRBV6-2/TRBV6-3	TRBJ2-5	TRBD2	NA	TGTGCCAGCAGTCAGGGACTAGCGGGAGTAGGGGAGACCCAGTACTTC	CASSQGLAGVGETQYF
14	TRBV29-1	TRBJ2-7	NA	NA	TGCAGCGTTGAAGGGCATCGAGGGAACTACGAGCAGTACTTC	CSVEGHRGNYEQYF
14	TRBV6-2/TRBV6-3	TRBJ1-1	TRBD1	few	TGTGCCAGCAGTCGACAGGGGATGAACACTGAAGCTTTCTTT	CASSRQGMNTEAFF
13	TRBV7-2	TRBJ2-2	NA	NA	TGTGCCAGCAGCATGAGTGTTTCCGGGGAGCTGTTTTTT	CASSMSVSGELFF
13	TRBV7-9	TRBJ2-7	NA	few	TGTGCCAGCAGCTGGGGGCCAAACGGCGAGCAGTACTTC	CASSWGPNGEQYF
13	TRBV2	TRBJ1-2	TRBD1	once	TGTGCCAGCAGCAGACAGGGTGACTATGGCTACACCTTC	CASSRQGDYGYTF
14	TRBV5-1	TRBJ2-7	NA	once	TGCGCCAGCAGCCCAAGACGACAGTCCTACGAGCAGTACTTC	CASSPRRQSYEQYF